The clone carrying this T cell receptor beta chain was seen once. Antigen unknown. This entry comes from a study of cytomegalovirus exposure and HLA in healthy donors. Overall study context: The 90 to 150 validation repertoires used the same platform as the roughly 610 first-cohort repertoires, a later analysis reported. Study-wide findings and caveats: Rarity marked most TCR sequences, yet some public TCRs occurred in many donors. A classifier reportedly called cytomegalovirus status with high sensitivity and specificity.

The CDR3 covers 16 residues. J gave up 2 bases and V 5 bases, and 6 bases lay outside the gene matches. Germline V gene lookup returns CDR1 SGHNT and CDR2 YYREEE (reference sequence). Repertoires were generated with immunoSEQ multiplex PCR, while TCRdb's copy carries only in-frame clones and drops some. The sample has 76,000 or so clones; approximately 94% are singletons. The clonotype comes from a woman aged 18-35 years in good health and CMV-seropositive. The sample consisted of PBMCs. The chain recombines TRBV5-4 with TRBJ2-5; 13 bases line up with TRBD2. The CDR3 DNA reads as TGTGCCAGCAGTTGGGGACTAGCGGGGCTGCAAGAGACCCAGTACTTC. The encoded protein is CASSWGLAGLQETQYF.